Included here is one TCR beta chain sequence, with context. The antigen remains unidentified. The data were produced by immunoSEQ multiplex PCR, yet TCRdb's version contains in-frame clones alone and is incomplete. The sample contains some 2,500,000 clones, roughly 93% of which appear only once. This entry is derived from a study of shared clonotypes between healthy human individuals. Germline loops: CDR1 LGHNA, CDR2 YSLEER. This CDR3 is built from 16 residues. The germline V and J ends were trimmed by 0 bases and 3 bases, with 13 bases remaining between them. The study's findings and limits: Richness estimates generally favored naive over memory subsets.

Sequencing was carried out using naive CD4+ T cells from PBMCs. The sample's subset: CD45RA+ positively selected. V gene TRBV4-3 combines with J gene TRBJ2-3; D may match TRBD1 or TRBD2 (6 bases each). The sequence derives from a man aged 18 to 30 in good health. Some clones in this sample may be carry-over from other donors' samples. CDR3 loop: CASSQDPGASTDTQYF. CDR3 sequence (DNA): TGCGCCAGCAGCCAAGACCCGGGGGCAAGTACAGATACGCAGTATTTT.